Detailed here is one T cell receptor (beta chain). The record originates from a study of T cells in Graves' hyperthyroidism and ophthalmopathy. The PBMCs studied were ones that came from approximately 9.9 ml fresh peripheral blood. It was RNA transcripts that yielded the amplified TCR beta CDR3 regions. RT-PCR in the first round (using the HTBI primer set) targeted the TCR CDR3. TCRdb processed the multiplex PCR reads anew with MiXCR; each CDR3 protein has one entry. The sample has around 490,000 distinct CDR3 sequences, roughly 21% seen once. The CDR3 length is 14 residues. V lost 8 bases to trimming and J lost 7 bases; unmatched junction nucleotides: 13. Germline V gene lookup returns CDR1 SQVTM and CDR2 ANQGSEA.

The V and J genes are TRBV29-1 and TRBJ2-1, with TRBD2 identical over 8 bases. This receptor was identified in a man aged 35 to 55 with Graves' ophthalmopathy. The sample comprised blood. The chain's CDR3 is CSLAVAGGGNEQFF. The CDR3 coding sequence is TGCAGCCTTGCCGTGGCGGGAGGAGGGAATGAGCAGTTCTTC.